A selection of T cell receptor beta chains follows, all from one sample in a study of shared clonotypes between healthy human individuals. Profiled with immunoSEQ multiplex PCR; TCRdb holds only in-frame clones, not every one. The repertoire consists of 850,000 to 1,200,000 clones, with approximately 68% occurring once and the leading ten covering approximately 1.5%. Material: memory CD4+ T cells sorted from blood. The receptors originated from a man aged 18 to 35 in good health. Each CDR3 is given without its conserved first and last residue. Rows give clone size only sometimes, using once, few, many, or a class for an expanded clone.

abundance	v_gene	j_gene	CDR3aa
-	TRBV2	TRBJ1-6	ATLYNSPLH
-	TRBV9	TRBJ2-3	ASSARLAGGPSVDTQY
-	TRBV19	TRBJ1-2	ASSSPGQGYGYT
-	TRBV7-2	TRBJ2-1	ATKRSSYNEQF
-	TRBV4-1	TRBJ2-4	ASSQDSGGVAKNIQY
-	TRBV7-2	TRBJ2-2	ASSLTSDTGELF
once	TRBV9	TRBJ2-7	ASSRQPGQGYEQY
once	TRBV7-2	TRBJ1-2	ASSLPRQGVYGYT
-	TRBV28	TRBJ2-7	ASSLTAEQY
-	TRBV10-2	TRBJ2-5	ASGASGSRETQY
few	TRBV5-4	TRBJ2-2	ASSWDRGTGELF
-	TRBV30	TRBJ2-7	AWYLPGAGKMY
-	TRBV28	TRBJ2-1	ASSPQGAGGNEQF
-	TRBV11-3	TRBJ2-7	ASSLESSYEQY
few	TRBV4-3	TRBJ1-1	ASSPNEGSRNTEAF
once	TRBV6-5	TRBJ2-2	ASSRTSGGARELF
-	TRBV10-3	TRBJ2-3	AISPWTSGRVDTQY
-	TRBV6-1	TRBJ1-5	ASRSAGVGNQPQH
-	TRBV29-1	TRBJ2-3	SVVVDTQY
-	TRBV11-3	TRBJ2-1	ASSLDPLFSNEQF
few	TRBV14	TRBJ2-5	ASSQGGLGETQY
many	TRBV2	TRBJ1-6	ASKGTGSPNSPLH
few	TRBV7-6	TRBJ2-2	ASSPNANTGELF
-	TRBV10-3	TRBJ2-3	AISVQGTDTQY
-	TRBV6-1	TRBJ2-3	ASSEDAASTDTQY
-	TRBV10-3	TRBJ2-2	AISESRGTGELF
-	TRBV6-1	TRBJ2-3	ASSTSGGTDTQY
-	TRBV7-6	TRBJ2-5	ASSYWRGSGGPGETQY
-	TRBV5-1	TRBJ2-1	ASSSPGLGGEQF
-	TRBV7-9	TRBJ2-3	ASSSSGADTQY
-	TRBV7-2	TRBJ2-7	ASSRDSTSGYEQY
-	TRBV2	TRBJ2-5	ASSTGTKETQY
-	TRBV7-2	TRBJ2-4	ASSLGTLGGNIQY
-	TRBV20-1	TRBJ2-5	SAKPSETQY
-	TRBV6-1	TRBJ2-2	ASSGQSANTGELF
-	TRBV23-1	TRBJ2-1	ASSQNDRGGYNEQF
-	TRBV18	TRBJ2-3	ASSPAGRMSDTQY
-	TRBV7-8	TRBJ2-5	ASSLRGTSGRLLMETQY
-	TRBV28	TRBJ2-7	ASTQTDKGAQEQY
-	TRBV5-1	TRBJ2-7	ASSWTSGGTYEQY
-	TRBV15	TRBJ1-2	ATRLDSANYGYT
few	TRBV5-6	TRBJ2-3	ASSLGTSTDTQY
once	TRBV11-2	TRBJ1-2	ASSLDSVDYGYT
-	TRBV19	TRBJ1-5	ASSTLAGSSNQPQH
-	TRBV5-8	TRBJ2-2	ASRAGTSGFPGELF
once	TRBV25-1	TRBJ1-2	ASRRDRVGGYT